Listed below are T cell receptor beta chains from one sample, sequenced in a study of cytomegalovirus exposure and HLA in healthy donors. Assay used: immunoSEQ multiplex PCR; TCRdb lists only in-frame clones, some missing. The repertoire consists of roughly 150,000 clones, with 85% occurring once and the leading ten covering 1%. The sample consisted of PBMCs. These receptors were taken from a boy younger than 10 in good health and CMV-seronegative. The CDR3 runs from the conserved cysteine through the conserved F or W.

TRBJ2-5	TRBV15	CATSGVNAGGQETQYF
TRBJ2-7	TRBV5-4	CASSLTSGFSYEQYF
TRBJ1-6	TRBV6-1	CASSKDREGNSPLHF
TRBJ1-1	TRBV5-4	CASSSGTGDTEAFF
TRBJ2-1	TRBV2	CASSETTYNEQFF
TRBJ1-4	TRBV28	CASEDRGHEKLFF
TRBJ1-5	TRBV10-3	CAIRSASNQPQHF
TRBJ2-1	TRBV7-8	CASSVSGGTQFF
TRBJ2-7	TRBV7-9	CASSLGAEQYF
TRBJ1-2	TRBV28	CASSLWEGPRSNYGYTF
TRBJ2-2	TRBV7-9	CASRLKTSGTPRTGELFF
TRBJ2-7	TRBV4-1	CASSQDGTGGAYEQYF
TRBJ1-1	TRBV11-1	CASSFGGRRDTEAFF
TRBJ2-1	TRBV7-9	CASSPPRRYSYNEQFF
TRBJ1-1	TRBV27	CASSWGTVNTEAFF
TRBJ1-2	TRBV23-1	CASSQSGGPYGYTF
TRBJ2-4	TRBV21-1	CASRHLRRTGKNIQYF